This T cell receptor beta chain was recovered during a study of blood T cell repertoires in COVID-19. The data were produced by immunoSEQ multiplex PCR, yet TCRdb's version contains in-frame clones alone and is incomplete. The sample comprises 250,000 to 350,000 clones, about nine tenths of which are singletons, and around 2.5% rests with the top ten. The CDR3 consists of 14 residues. Germline V gene data show CDR1 as SGHRS and CDR2 as YFSETQ. Trimming removed 5 bases from V and 8 bases from J, with 16 bases in between. Enrolled through a virtual design, the participants were between about 18 and 100 years of age and came from 24 US areas.

The rearrangement links TRBV5-1 to TRBJ1-4, with no clear D. Material: PBMCs or T cells enriched from blood (not recorded which). This clonotype originated in a man aged 55-75 years who had recovered from COVID-19. The CDR3 DNA reads as TGCGCCAGCAGGCAAGGCCCCGGAGGAGAAAAACTGTTTTTT. Translated: CASRQGPGGEKLFF.